Presented here are 14 T cell receptor beta chains from one specimen sequenced in a study of control samples from healthy donors and cancer patients. Measured with immunoSEQ multiplex PCR; TCRdb has only the in-frame clones, and not every one. The profile covers roughly 130,000 clones, with approximately 90% appearing a single time and roughly 9.4% taken by the ten largest. The sample taken for sequencing was blood. The receptors originated from a man aged 18 to 35 in good health.

The chain carries TRBV19 and TRBJ1-1, with D tentatively TRBD1 (5 bases). Per germline, CDR1 LNHDA and CDR2 SQIVND (reference sequence). V lost 7 bases, J lost 3 bases, and 9 bases lay in between. This CDR3 region has 12 residues. The CDR3 DNA is TGTGCCAGTACAGGGAGGGACACTGAAGCTTTCTTT. This translates into CASTGRDTEAFF.

This chain joins TRBV7-2 and TRBJ2-3; D call uncertain. V was shortened by 3 bases and J by 2 bases, with 6 bases between the two germline ends. Germline assignment: CDR1 SGHTA and CDR2 FQGNSA. CDR3 length: 13 residues. CDR3 nucleotides: TGTGCCAGCAGCTTCCAAGTCACAGATACGCAGTATTTT. As protein: CASSFQVTDTQYF. The full variable domain, with the rest looked up from reference TRBV7-2 and TRBJ2-3, is GAGVSQSPSNKVTEKGKDVELRCDPISGHTALYWYRQSLGQGLEFLIYFQGNSAPDKSGLPSDRFSAERTGGSVSTLTIQRTQQEDSAVYLCASSFQVTDTQYFGPGTRLTVL.

The chain combines TRBV6-6 with TRBJ1-2; possible D gene TRBD1, 5 bases. The CDR3 length is 16 residues. Trimming took off 5 bases at V and 0 bases at J, with 16 bases between the two ends. Germline values: CDR1 MNHNY, CDR2 SVGAGI (reference sequence). CDR3 in DNA: TGTGCCAGCAGTCGAACCCCCCCGGGGGCTAACTATGGCTACACCTTC. It encodes CASSRTPPGANYGYTF.

The chain joins TRBV6-5 to TRBJ2-7; TRBD2 agrees at 11 bases. J gave up 3 bases and V 5 bases, and 3 bases lay outside the gene matches. The CDR3 length is 14 residues. Per the germline V gene, CDR1 is MNHEY and CDR2 is SVGAGI. In DNA, the CDR3 is TGTGCCAGCAGTCCCGGGACTAGCGGCTACGAGCAGTACTTC. Encoded protein: CASSPGTSGYEQYF.

This clone appeared once. This sequence joins TRBV29-1 and TRBJ1-4; 7 nucleotides match TRBD1. The ends lost 0 bases at V and 5 bases at J; junction bases unmatched: 3. This CDR3 is built from 14 residues. Germline V lookup: CDR1 SQVTM, CDR2 ANQGSEA. CDR3 nucleotides: TGCAGCGTTGAAGAAGGGACAGCAAATGAAAAACTGTTTTTT. Translation gives CSVEEGTANEKLFF.

This clone was counted once. V usage is TRBV27 and J usage is TRBJ1-2; D call uncertain. The germline gives CDR1 MNHEY, CDR2 SMNVEV (reference sequence). The V and J ends lost 2 bases and 3 bases respectively, with 7 bases between them. The CDR3 is made up of 13 amino acids. CDR3 nucleotides: TGTGCCAGCAGTTTAGGGGAATACTATGGCTACACCTTC. Translation: CASSLGEYYGYTF.

This chain connects TRBV7-9 to TRBJ1-1; D is uncertain. V lost 5 bases, J lost 2 bases, and 6 bases lay in between. This CDR3 is 12 amino acids long. Germline V gene sequence: CDR1 SEHNR, CDR2 FQNEAQ (reference sequence). In DNA form, the CDR3 reads TGTGCCAGCAGCGAATCCAACACTGAAGCTTTCTTT. It is translated as CASSESNTEAFF.

The gene calls are TRBV7-3 and TRBJ1-1; no clear D gene. V lost 6 bases and J lost 1, with 9 bases in between. In germline, CDR1 is SGHTA, CDR2 FQGTGA. This CDR3 spans 13 amino acids. CDR3 residues: CASRSGGNTEAFF. DNA for the CDR3: TGTGCCAGCAGATCCGGAGGGAACACTGAAGCTTTCTTT.

V is TRBV24-1 and J is TRBJ2-3; D remains ambiguous. Trimming took 6 bases from V and 3 from J, leaving 6 bases between them. This CDR3 region has 12 residues. Looked up from germline, CDR1 is KGHDR and CDR2 is SFDVKD. The CDR3: CATSNGTDTQYF. The CDR3 DNA follows: TGTGCCACCAGTAACGGGACAGATACGCAGTATTTT.

The J gene is TRBJ2-7, the V gene TRBV18; D is unclear. Looked up from germline, CDR1 is KGHSH and CDR2 is LQKENI. V lost 3 bases and J lost 0, with 6 bases in between. This CDR3 region has 13 residues. The CDR3 sequence: CASSPDASYEQYF. The CDR3 bases are TGTGCCAGCTCACCGGATGCCTCCTACGAGCAGTACTTC.

The chain recombines TRBV29-1 with TRBJ2-1, with a tentative D call TRBD1 (5 bases). The length of the CDR3 is 13 residues. V shed 6 bases and J shed 0 bases, with 9 bases lying between them. Germline V gives CDR1 SQVTM, CDR2 ANQGSEA. This CDR3 reads CSVTESSYNEQFF. The CDR3 nucleotides read TGCAGCGTGACAGAGAGCTCCTACAATGAGCAGTTCTTC.

Here the CDR3 DNA reads TGCGCCAGCAGCCAAGAAAGGGCGGGGGGGCCTCATTCTCAGTACTTC. Its protein product is CASSQERAGGPHSQYF. This chain links TRBV4-1 with TRBJ2-4; 9 positions agree with TRBD2. The germline gives CDR1 MGHRA, CDR2 YSYEKL. The CDR3 consists of 16 residues. The trim removed 0 bases at V and 12 bases at J, leaving 12 bases unmatched.

This chain joins TRBV19 and TRBJ1-3, with D hard to call. V dropped 3 bases and J dropped 1 base, with 10 bases sitting between them. The germline gives CDR1 LNHDA, CDR2 SQIVND (reference sequence). The CDR3 has 15 amino acids. The CDR3 nucleotides are TGTGCCAGTAGTATCCCCGGATTATCTGGAAACACCATATATTTT. Translated: CASSIPGLSGNTIYF.

The genes are TRBV27 and TRBJ1-4; TRBD1 matches 8 bases. The CDR3 contains 16 residues. Trimming at V came to 6 bases and at J to 7 bases, leaving 13 bases not matched to a gene. Germline values: CDR1 MNHEY, CDR2 SMNVEV (reference sequence). The CDR3 nucleotides are TGTGCCAGCAGCCGTTACGTAGGACAGGGTAGTGAAAAACTGTTTTTT. It encodes CASSRYVGQGSEKLFF. The complete variable domain, with remaining parts taken from reference TRBV27 and TRBJ1-4, reads EAQVTQNPRYLITVTGKKLTVTCSQNMNHEYMSWYRQDPGLGLRQIYYSMNVEVTDKGDVPEGYKVSRKEKRNFPLILESPSPNQTSLYFCASSRYVGQGSEKLFFGSGTQLSVL.